These 28 T cell receptor beta chains originate from one sample sequenced in a study of cytomegalovirus exposure and HLA in healthy donors. PCR used 60 Vbeta primers and 13 Jbeta primers. Profiled with immunoSEQ multiplex PCR; TCRdb holds only in-frame clones, not every one. The sample has approximately 170,000 clones, around 76% seen once. The source material was PBMCs. These receptors were obtained from a man aged 35-49 years in good health and CMV-seronegative.

The chain joins TRBV5-1 to TRBJ2-7; 8 bases agree with TRBD2. V lost 0 bases and J lost 2; bases outside the gene matches: 7. The germline V gene has CDR1 SGHRS and CDR2 YFSETQ. This CDR3 spans 16 amino acids. The CDR3 nucleotides read TGCGCCAGCAGCTTGGCCCCGGGACTAGTAACCTACGAGCAGTACGTC. Translating it yields CASSLAPGLVTYEQYV.

This clone showed up just a few times. The chain links TRBV2 to TRBJ2-3; perhaps TRBD2 as D (6 bases). This CDR3 is built from 15 residues. Per germline, CDR1 SNHLY and CDR2 FYNNEI. V was pared by 7 bases and J by 0 bases, with 14 bases between. The CDR3 loop reads CASIGGASSTDTQYF. The DNA of the CDR3 is TGTGCCAGCATCGGAGGGGCGAGTAGCACAGATACGCAGTATTTT.

This sequence joins TRBV7-8 and TRBJ2-1; 7 positions match TRBD2. This CDR3 has 15 residues. CDR1 is SGHVS, CDR2 FQNEAQ, per germline. Unmatched junction bases numbered 4, after V lost 1 base and J lost 4 bases. The CDR3 sequence: CASSLDPSGYNEQFF. As DNA, the CDR3 is TGTGCCAGCAGCTTAGACCCTAGCGGTTACAATGAGCAGTTCTTC. Full variable domain (rest looked up from reference TRBV7-8 and TRBJ2-1): GAGVSQSPRYKVAKRGQDVALRCDPISGHVSLFWYQQALGQGPEFLTYFQNEAQLDKSGLPSDRFFAERPEGSVSTLKIQRTQQEDSAVYLCASSLDPSGYNEQFFGPGTRLTVL.

The chain combines TRBV7-9 with TRBJ2-7, with no clear D. V was shortened by 1 base and J by 2 bases, with 6 bases between the two germline ends. Germline loops: CDR1 SEHNR, CDR2 FQNEAQ (reference sequence). The CDR3 is made up of 13 amino acids. In DNA, the CDR3 is TGTGCCAGCAGCTTAGAAAAGCCCTACGAGCAGTACTTC. This sequence encodes CASSLEKPYEQYF. The full variable domain, with the rest looked up from reference TRBV7-9 and TRBJ2-7, is DTGVSQNPRHKITKRGQNVTFRCDPISEHNRLYWYRQTLGQGPEFLTYFQNEAQLEKSRLLSDRFSAERPKGSFSTLEIQRTEQGDSAMYLCASSLEKPYEQYFGPGTRLTVT.

The CDR3 loop reads CASSRRLTNEKLFF. CDR3 in DNA: TGTGCCAGCAGTCGGCGGTTGACTAATGAAAAACTGTTTTTT. The gene calls are TRBV5-8 and TRBJ1-4; D remains ambiguous. The ends were cut back, 5 bases at V and 2 bases at J, with 10 bases in the middle. The CDR3 spans 14 residues. CDR1 and CDR2 (germline): SGHTS, YDEGEE.

About this clone: The junction and the germline gene differ at one end; a read error may be behind it. This chain joins TRBV7-2 and TRBJ1-1, with a tentative D call TRBD1 (6 bases). This CDR3 comprises 13 residues. Germline CDR1 SGHTA, CDR2 FQGNSA. The CDR3 DNA reads TGTGTCAGCAGCCCACAGGGGAACACTGAAGCTTTCTTT. It yields the protein CVSSPQGNTEAFF.

The chain is built from TRBV7-8 and TRBJ1-5, with D unclear. Deletions cut 1 base from V and 0 bases from J, with 10 bases between. There are 16 residues in the CDR3. Germline-derived CDR1 and CDR2 are SGHVS and FQNEAQ. The chain's CDR3 is CASSLDAGYSNQPQHF. Written as DNA, the CDR3 is TGTGCCAGCAGCTTAGATGCAGGTTATAGCAATCAGCCCCAGCATTTT.

In its sample, this clone was seen a few times. The gene calls are TRBV18 and TRBJ1-1; no firm D call. The length of the CDR3 is 16 residues. Germline loops: CDR1 KGHSH, CDR2 LQKENI. Between the trimmed V and J ends, which lost 0 bases and 1 base, there was a span of 12 bases. This chain's CDR3 is CASSPPRFTPNTEAFF. DNA of the CDR3: TGTGCCAGCTCACCACCGAGGTTCACCCCGAACACTGAAGCTTTCTTT.

This clone was detected only once. This sequence joins TRBV2 and TRBJ2-1; 12 nucleotides agree with TRBD2. CDR1 and CDR2 (germline): SNHLY, FYNNEI. The length of the CDR3 is 14 residues. J lost 8 bases, V lost 6 bases, and 5 bases had no gene match. CDR3: CASRTSGSSDEQFF. The CDR3 DNA follows: TGTGCCAGCAGGACTAGCGGGAGCTCGGATGAGCAGTTCTTC.

This clone appeared a single time. For the CDR3, the DNA is TGCGCCAGCAGCCAACGACAGATCACCGGGGAGCTGTTTTTT. As protein: CASSQRQITGELFF. J is TRBJ2-2 and V is TRBV4-1, with a weak D call TRBD1 (5 bases). The CDR3 is 14 residues long. From germline, CDR1 is MGHRA and CDR2 YSYEKL. The V and J ends lost 2 bases and 4 bases respectively, with 8 bases between them.

This clone has just a few counts. The gene calls are TRBV10-3 and TRBJ1-4; D may be TRBD1 (6 bases). Deletions cut 10 bases from V and 1 base from J, with 16 bases between. The CDR3 length is 15 residues. CDR1 is ENHRY and CDR2 is SYGVKD in the germline V gene. The CDR3 loop is CASRTGTRTNEKLFF. For the CDR3, the DNA is TGTGCCAGCCGAACAGGGACGAGAACTAATGAAAAACTGTTTTTT.

This chain joins TRBV5-6 and TRBJ1-2; D possibly corresponds to TRBD1 (5 bases). This CDR3 region has 13 residues. In germline, CDR1 is SGHDT, CDR2 YYEEEE. The V and J ends lost 3 bases and 4 bases respectively, with 10 bases between them. CDR3 DNA: TGTGCCAGCAGCTCCGACAGACTCTATGGCTACACCTTC. Translation gives CASSSDRLYGYTF.

This clone was seen only a few times. CDR3 loop: CASSQNEVQPQHF. The CDR3 bases are TGTGCCAGCAGTCAAAACGAGGTACAGCCCCAGCATTTT. This chain connects TRBV6-1 to TRBJ1-5, with D unclear. The V end was cut by 5 bases, the J end by 7 bases, with 12 bases between. Per germline, CDR1 MNHNS and CDR2 SASEGT. This CDR3 is 13 amino acids long.

This clone has more than one count but fewer than ten. The rearrangement uses TRBV7-3 and TRBJ1-5, with D hard to call. Germline CDR1 reads SGHTA; CDR2 reads FQGTGA. The CDR3 is made up of 10 amino acids. This CDR3 is CGCRDQPQHF. The CDR3 nucleotides are TGTGGCTGTCGGGATCAGCCCCAGCATTTT.

This chain links TRBV5-1 with TRBJ2-3, with D possibly matching TRBD2 (6 bases). The CDR3 covers 17 residues. Trimming took 6 bases from V and 1 from J, leaving 21 bases between them. Germline V gene data show CDR1 as SGHRS and CDR2 as YFSETQ. For the CDR3, the DNA is TGCGCCAGCACACCTGAGGCGGGACCCATAGGCACAGATACGCAGTATTTT. Its translation: CASTPEAGPIGTDTQYF.

V usage is TRBV18 and J usage is TRBJ1-4; weak D call: TRBD1 (6 bases). Germline-derived CDR1 and CDR2 are KGHSH and LQKENI. The CDR3 sequence is 15 residues long. Deletions cut 3 bases from V and 8 bases from J, with 16 bases between. CDR3 sequence (DNA): TGTGCCAGCTCACCTAATGTGGGGGCTGGGGAAAAACTGTTTTTT. Protein product: CASSPNVGAGEKLFF.

This clone showed up just a few times. This sequence joins TRBV19 and TRBJ1-6, with D maybe TRBD1 (5 bases). The V end lost 5 bases, the J end lost 4 bases, and 15 bases lay between the germline ends. The CDR3 length is 16 residues. Germline V gene sequence: CDR1 LNHDA, CDR2 SQIVND (reference sequence). CDR3 in amino acids: CASSLQGRSYNSPLHF. CDR3 DNA: TGTGCCAGTAGTTTGCAGGGAAGGTCGTATAATTCACCCCTCCACTTT. Supplemented by reference TRBV19 and TRBJ1-6, the full variable domain reads DGGITQSPKYLFRKEGQNVTLSCEQNLNHDAMYWYRQDPGQGLRLIYYSQIVNDFQKGDIAEGYSVSREKKESFPLTVTSAQKNPTAFYLCASSLQGRSYNSPLHFGNGTRLTVT.

The chain uses TRBV28 and TRBJ1-5; D is possibly TRBD1 (6 bases). Trimming removed 10 bases from V and 4 bases from J, with 14 bases in between. The CDR3 spans 13 residues. Germline assignment: CDR1 MDHEN and CDR2 SYDVKM. Written as DNA, the CDR3 is TGTGCCACCTCGGGACAAGGGAATCAGCCCCAGCATTTT. It codes for CATSGQGNQPQHF.

On this clone itself: A read error may produce the germline difference seen at one junction end. The V and J genes are TRBV5-1 and TRBJ2-4; tentatively, D is TRBD2 (6 bases). The length of the CDR3 is 14 residues. Germline CDR1 reads SGHRS; CDR2 reads YFSETQ. DNA for the CDR3: TGCGCCAGCAGCCCGGGAGAAACCAAAAACAGTCAGTACTTC. Its translation: CASSPGETKNSQYF.

The V gene is TRBV14, the J gene TRBJ2-1, with 11 nucleotides matching TRBD2. With 5 bases clipped from V and 12 bases from J, the junction kept 9 bases outside the gene matches. The CDR3 runs 14 residues. Germline CDR1 and CDR2: SGHDN and FVKESK. CDR3 residues: CASSSFLTSGRQFF. The DNA for the CDR3 is TGTGCCAGCAGCTCGTTTCTCACTAGCGGGAGGCAGTTCTTC.

The chain has TRBV6-5 and TRBJ2-1; possibly TRBD1 for D (6 bases). The CDR3 runs 14 residues. The ends were cut back, 2 bases at V and 4 bases at J, with 9 bases in the middle. Germline V gene sequence: CDR1 MNHEY, CDR2 SVGAGI. The chain's CDR3 is CASSYGTSYNEQFF. CDR3 DNA: TGTGCCAGCAGTTACGGGACATCATACAATGAGCAGTTCTTC.

The chain couples TRBV7-8 to TRBJ1-5; D perhaps matches TRBD1 (5 bases). The CDR3 totals 11 residues. Trimming took 8 bases from V and 5 from J, leaving 7 bases between them. The V gene's germline CDR1 is SGHVS and CDR2 FQNEAQ. This CDR3 is CASGGDQPQHF. In nucleotides, the CDR3 is TGTGCCAGCGGGGGGGATCAGCCCCAGCATTTT.

The chain couples TRBV6-1 to TRBJ2-7; D unresolved. The V end lost 8 bases, the J end lost 2 bases, and 16 bases lay between the germline ends. The CDR3 sequence is 14 residues long. In germline, CDR1 is MNHNS, CDR2 SASEGT. The CDR3 DNA sequence: TGTGCCAGCCAGCTACCGGGTCTTGCCTACGAGCAGTACTTC. This encodes CASQLPGLAYEQYF.

This chain connects TRBV11-2 to TRBJ2-3, with 8 bases that match TRBD1. The germline V gene has CDR1 SGHAT and CDR2 FQNNGV. Germline trimming cut 3 bases from V and 3 bases from J; bases unmatched to any gene: 11. The CDR3 runs to 17 residues. The CDR3 here is CASSLGGQGYFTDTQYF. The CDR3 DNA sequence: TGTGCCAGCAGCTTGGGAGGACAGGGATATTTTACAGATACGCAGTATTTT.

This rearrangement joins TRBV28 to TRBJ2-3, with TRBD1 matching over 9 bases. V gave up 7 bases and J gave up 6 bases; unmatched junction bases: 5. From germline, CDR1 is MDHEN and CDR2 SYDVKM. The CDR3 is 13 residues long. The CDR3 nucleotides read TGTGCCAGCATGTACAGGGGGCCGGATACGCAGTATTTT. It is translated as CASMYRGPDTQYF. The full variable domain, completed using reference TRBV28 and TRBJ2-3, is DVKVTQSSRYLVKRTGEKVFLECVQDMDHENMFWYRQDPGLGLRLIYFSYDVKMKEKGDIPEGYSVSREKKERFSLILESASTNQTSMYLCASMYRGPDTQYFGPGTRLTVL.

This sequence joins TRBV5-4 and TRBJ2-5, with TRBD2 matching over 9 bases. This CDR3 contains 16 residues. Germline V gene sequence: CDR1 SGHNT, CDR2 YYREEE (reference sequence). V was pared by 4 bases and J by 4 bases, with 11 bases of the junction left unmatched. CDR3 in amino acids: CASSPIIAGEAETQYF. The DNA of the CDR3 is TGTGCCAGCAGCCCTATTATAGCGGGAGAGGCAGAGACCCAGTACTTC.

The CDR3 DNA follows: TGCGCCAGCAGTGAGACCCAAAGGGCGGGAGGGTACAATGAGCAGTTCTTC. Encoded protein: CASSETQRAGGYNEQFF. The V and J genes are TRBV10-1 and TRBJ2-1; 9 nucleotides match TRBD2. The J segment lost 4 bases and the V segment lost 2 bases, leaving 9 bases of the junction unmatched. Germline CDR1 reads WNHNN; CDR2 reads SYGVQD (reference sequence). This CDR3 region has 17 residues.

This chain uses TRBV10-3 with TRBJ2-2; D perhaps matches TRBD2 (5 bases). The ends were cut back, 3 bases at V and 4 bases at J, with 12 bases in the middle. CDR1 and CDR2 from the germline V gene are ENHRY and SYGVKD. The CDR3 sequence is 15 residues long. The CDR3 DNA sequence: TGTGCCATCAGTGATGAACGGGAAGGCACCGGGGAGCTGTTTTTT. Translation gives CAISDEREGTGELFF.